These T cell receptor beta chains were read from a single sample in a study of cytomegalovirus exposure and HLA in healthy donors. Sequencing was performed with immunoSEQ multiplex PCR; in TCRdb, only in-frame clones are kept and a portion is missing. The sample includes about 160,000 clones, 90% to 97% of them seen just once. Sequencing was performed on PBMCs. These receptors were collected from a woman younger than 30 in good health and CMV-seronegative. Both conserved end residues are trimmed from each CDR3.

v_call cdr3_aa
TRBV2 ASRPDGAYEQY
TRBV19 ASSIAGPYNEQF
TRBV2 ASSGGRSLETQY
TRBV6-1 ASRRTGTYNEQF
TRBV7-2 ASSLGTSLTYEQY
TRBV4-2 ASSRTGGSDTQY
TRBV2 ASQTTGGGNIQY
TRBV18 ASSPPSKTGPTYEQY
TRBV6-5 ASSSGANQPQH
TRBV6-6 ASSYWGGVGSEKLF
TRBV7-9 ASSSGTGNTEAF
TRBV18 ASSKPPPGTEAF
TRBV7-3 ASREGAGNTIY
TRBV7-2 ASSLRPPTEMNTEAF
TRBV12-5 ASGLAGGTYEQY
TRBV7-6 ASSQTSGAFYNEQF
TRBV5-1 ASSPPSTDTQY
TRBV27 ASSIYGTGKLTGELF
TRBV10-1 ASTQGYEQY
TRBV4-2 ASSQVDSSGNTIY
TRBV7-9 ASSPQEFSGELF
TRBV2 ASSESLYSQETQY
TRBV11-2 ASSPGDRTYEQY
TRBV6-1 ASSERGGSEETQY
TRBV21-1 ASILSGSYNSPLH
TRBV7-8 ASTSRGAAGIGELF
TRBV7-6 ASSPTGQLLGEQY
TRBV4-3 ASSQDVGAGANVLT